The T cell receptor beta chain under discussion was sequenced for a study of blood T cells in healthy people across ages. General study findings and limits: Researchers report that TCR beta diversity correlated strongly with naive T cell percentage.

Sample-barcoded 5' priming and a J-beta primer mix drove a second PCR of roughly 7 to 11 cycles. TCRdb recomputed calls from the 5' RACE reads with MiXCR, one row per CDR3 protein. This table holds fewer than 1 million distinct CDR3 sequences, under 55% found once. The CDR3 length is 12 residues. V was cut by 5 bases and J by 3 bases, with 11 bases left in between. Looked up from germline, CDR1 is SQVTM and CDR2 is ANQGSEA. Remarks on this clonotype: Its antigen remains unidentified.

Material: blood. The chain combines TRBV29-1 with TRBJ2-7, with D maybe TRBD2 (6 bases). This sequence was found in a man in his fifties or sixties in good health. As DNA, the CDR3 is TGCAGCGTTCTGGGACTTAACTACGAGCAGTACTTC. Protein product: CSVLGLNYEQYF.